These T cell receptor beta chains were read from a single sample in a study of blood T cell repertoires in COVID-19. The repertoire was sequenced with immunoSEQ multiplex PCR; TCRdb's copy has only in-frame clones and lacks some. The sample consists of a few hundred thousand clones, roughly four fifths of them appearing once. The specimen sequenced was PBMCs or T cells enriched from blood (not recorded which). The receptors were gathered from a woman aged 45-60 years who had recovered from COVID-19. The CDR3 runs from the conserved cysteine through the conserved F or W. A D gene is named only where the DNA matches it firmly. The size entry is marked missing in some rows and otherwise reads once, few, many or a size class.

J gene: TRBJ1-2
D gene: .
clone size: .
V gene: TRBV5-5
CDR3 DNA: TGTGCCAGCAGCCTACTAACAAGAAACTATGGCTACACCTTC
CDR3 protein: CASSLLTRNYGYTF

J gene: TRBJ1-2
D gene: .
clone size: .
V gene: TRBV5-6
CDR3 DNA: TGTGCCAGCAGCCTAAACAGCAACTATGGCTACACCTTC
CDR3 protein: CASSLNSNYGYTF

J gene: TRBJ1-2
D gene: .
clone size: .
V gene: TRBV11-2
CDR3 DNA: TGTGCCAGCAGCTTAAATCCAGGGGCTAACTATGGCTACACCTTC
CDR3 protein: CASSLNPGANYGYTF

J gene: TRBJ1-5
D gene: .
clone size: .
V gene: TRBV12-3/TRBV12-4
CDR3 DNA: TGTGCCAGCAGTTTGGCGGGGCGGCCCCAGCATTTT
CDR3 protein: CASSLAGRPQHF

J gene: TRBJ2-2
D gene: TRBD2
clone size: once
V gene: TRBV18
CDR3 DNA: TGTGCCAGCTCACCATCGGCGGGGGGCAACACCGGGGAGCTGTTTTTT
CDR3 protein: CASSPSAGGNTGELFF

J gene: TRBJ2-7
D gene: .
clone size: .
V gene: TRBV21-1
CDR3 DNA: TGTGCCAGCAGCAAAGTGTCAGGGAGGTCCTACGAGCAGTACTTC
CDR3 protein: CASSKVSGRSYEQYF

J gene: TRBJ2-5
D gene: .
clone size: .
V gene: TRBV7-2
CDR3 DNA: TGTGCCAGCAGCGCGCAGGGTGGTTCCCAGTACTTC
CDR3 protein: CASSAQGGSQYF

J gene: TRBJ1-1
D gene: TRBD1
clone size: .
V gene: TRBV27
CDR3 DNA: TGTGCCAGCAGTTTAACAGGGGGAACTGAAGCTTTCTTT
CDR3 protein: CASSLTGGTEAFF

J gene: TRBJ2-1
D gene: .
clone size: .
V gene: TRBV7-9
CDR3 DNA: TGTGCCAGCTGCCGGGACAACTACAATGAGCAGTTCTTC
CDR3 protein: CASCRDNYNEQFF

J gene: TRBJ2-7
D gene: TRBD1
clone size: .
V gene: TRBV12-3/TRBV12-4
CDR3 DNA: TGTGCCAGCAGTATGGGACAGGTCTACGAGCAGTACTTC
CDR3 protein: CASSMGQVYEQYF

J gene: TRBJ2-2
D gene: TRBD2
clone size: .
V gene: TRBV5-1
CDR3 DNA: TGCGCCAGCAGCACCCCGGGGGGGCAGAGCGGGGAGCTGTTTTTT
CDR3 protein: CASSTPGGQSGELFF

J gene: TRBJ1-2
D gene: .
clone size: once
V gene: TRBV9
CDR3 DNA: TGTGCCAGCAGCGTCGGGGGGCATCATGGCTACACCTTC
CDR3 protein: CASSVGGHHGYTF

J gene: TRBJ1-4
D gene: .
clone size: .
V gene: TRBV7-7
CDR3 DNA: TGTGCCAGCAGCTTAGTGGTCAGGGAAACTAATGAAAAACTGTTTTTT
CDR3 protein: CASSLVVRETNEKLFF

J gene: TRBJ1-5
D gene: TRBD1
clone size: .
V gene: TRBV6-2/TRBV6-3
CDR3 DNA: TGTGCCAGCAGTTGGACCGGACAGGGGAATCAGCCCCAGCATTTT
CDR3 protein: CASSWTGQGNQPQHF

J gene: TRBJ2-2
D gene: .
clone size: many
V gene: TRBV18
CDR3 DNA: TGTGCCAGCTCACCTGGATCGGGAGTCCCCGGGGAGCTGTTTTTT
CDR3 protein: CASSPGSGVPGELFF

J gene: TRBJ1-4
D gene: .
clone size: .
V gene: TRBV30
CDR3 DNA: TGTGCCTGGAGAAAGGGAGCTGTCGAAAAACTGTTTTTT
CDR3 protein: CAWRKGAVEKLFF

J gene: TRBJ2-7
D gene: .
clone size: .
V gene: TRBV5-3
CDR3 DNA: TGTGCCAGAAGCCTCGGGACTGATAGTTACGAGCAGTACTTC
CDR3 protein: CARSLGTDSYEQYF

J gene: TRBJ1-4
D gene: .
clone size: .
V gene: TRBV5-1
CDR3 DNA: TGCGCCAGCAGCTCGGACAGAATTAATGAAAAACTGTTTTTT
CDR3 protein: CASSSDRINEKLFF

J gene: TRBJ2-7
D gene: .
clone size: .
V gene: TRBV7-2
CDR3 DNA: TGTGCCAGCAGTCATAGAGGTTCCTACGAGCAGTACTTC
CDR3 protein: CASSHRGSYEQYF

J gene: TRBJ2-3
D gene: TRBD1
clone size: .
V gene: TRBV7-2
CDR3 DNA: TGTGCCAGCAGAACAGGGGGCCCGGGGGATACGCAGTATTTT
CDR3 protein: CASRTGGPGDTQYF

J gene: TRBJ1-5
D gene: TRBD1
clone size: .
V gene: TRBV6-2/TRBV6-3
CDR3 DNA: TGTGCCAGCAGTTCGAGACAGGGGGTGTACAATCAGCCCCAGCATTTT
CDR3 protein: CASSSRQGVYNQPQHF

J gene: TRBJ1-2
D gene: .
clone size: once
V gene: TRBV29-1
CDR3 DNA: .
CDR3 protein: CSVGRGTGFSF

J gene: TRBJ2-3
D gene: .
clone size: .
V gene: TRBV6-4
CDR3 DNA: TGTGCCAGCAGTGAAGGGACAAACACAGATACGCAGTATTTT
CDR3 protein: CASSEGTNTDTQYF

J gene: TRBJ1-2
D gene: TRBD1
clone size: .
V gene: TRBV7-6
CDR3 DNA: TGTGCCAGCAGCTTAGACGCGGGACAGGGCTATGGCTACACCTTC
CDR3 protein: CASSLDAGQGYGYTF

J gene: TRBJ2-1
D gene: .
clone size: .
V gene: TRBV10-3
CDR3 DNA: TGTGCCATCAGTACGGGAGCTCTACCGGGCAATGAGCAGTTCTTC
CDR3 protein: CAISTGALPGNEQFF

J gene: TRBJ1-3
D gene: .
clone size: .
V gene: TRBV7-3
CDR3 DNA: TGTGCCAGCAGCCAGGGGTGGGGCCCGAACACCATATATTTT
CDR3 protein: CASSQGWGPNTIYF

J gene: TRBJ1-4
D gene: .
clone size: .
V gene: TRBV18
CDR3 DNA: TGTGCCAGCTCACCCGACATAAGCAATGAAAAACTGTTTTTT
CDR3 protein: CASSPDISNEKLFF

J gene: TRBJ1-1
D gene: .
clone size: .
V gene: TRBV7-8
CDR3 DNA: TGTGCCAGCAGCTTAGGACAGATGAACACTGAAGCTTTCTTT
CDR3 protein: CASSLGQMNTEAFF

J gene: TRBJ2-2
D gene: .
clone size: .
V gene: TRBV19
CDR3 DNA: TGTGCCAGTAGTATCCAGGGGACGAACACCGGGGAGCTGTTTTTT
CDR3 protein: CASSIQGTNTGELFF